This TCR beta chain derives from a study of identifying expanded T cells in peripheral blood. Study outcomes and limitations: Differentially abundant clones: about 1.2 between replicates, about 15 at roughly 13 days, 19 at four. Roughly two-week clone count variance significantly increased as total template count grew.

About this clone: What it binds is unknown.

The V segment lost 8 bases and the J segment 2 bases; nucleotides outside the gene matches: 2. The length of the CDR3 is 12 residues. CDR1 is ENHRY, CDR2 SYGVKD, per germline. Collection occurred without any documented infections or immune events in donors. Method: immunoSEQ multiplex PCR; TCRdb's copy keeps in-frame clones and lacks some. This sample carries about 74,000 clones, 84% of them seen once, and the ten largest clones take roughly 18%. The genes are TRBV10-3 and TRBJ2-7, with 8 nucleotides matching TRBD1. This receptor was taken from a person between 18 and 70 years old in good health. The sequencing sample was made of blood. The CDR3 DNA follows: TGTGCCATCGGGGACAGGACCTACGAGCAGTACTTC. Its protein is CAIGDRTYEQYF.